This entry describes one T cell receptor beta chain. In its sample, this clone was seen a few times. Its antigen remains unidentified. Base-call qualities are not available, and no considerably larger clone is one nucleotide away. This sample stems from a study of blood T cell repertoires in COVID-19 (dated by TCRdb to the early 2020s). Broadly, across the study: Collaborator samples came from the United States, Italy and Spain and covered acute and convalescent phases of COVID-19. Samples came from the ongoing ImmuneRACE study (first 160 participants) plus 1,254 subjects from 6 global collaborators. The repertoires were released in a freely available public database meant as a resource for research on the immune response to SARS-CoV-2. A de-identified subject ID, COVID-19 status, age in years and sex were almost always included in the sample metadata. HLA class I and class II types, where available, came from metadata supplied by the sample provider rather than from assay-based typing. The material from the prospective study consisted of cDNA or gDNA derived from T cells, B-cell-depleted T cells, or PBMCs. Subjects who had been exposed to COVID-19, were actively infected with it, or had recovered from it provided the deeply sampled blood TCRbeta repertoires that made up the dataset.

The immunoSEQ Assay, a bias-controlled multiplex PCR, was used to amplify TCRbeta CDR3 regions from genomic DNA. Under the source paper's analysis protocol: Within the assay, amplification of reference gene primers was used to estimate how many nucleated cells each sample contained. Sequence reads were collapsed and filtered to measure the absolute abundance of every unique TCRbeta CDR3 rearrangement. Productive Simpson clonality was computed per sample as the square root of Simpson's diversity index over productive rearrangements. TCRdb took over this immuneACCESS table, retaining in-frame rearrangements with V and J assigned. Such tables are incomplete; in checked studies, under half of the missing clones stem from an unresolved V gene, and the remainder is unexplained. The V and J calls and the clone size are those of that table, but D and trimming were determined from the DNA. The sample has about 56,000 clones on record, just under 75% of them singletons. The ten largest clones take up about 5% of the sample.

Paper-wide results and their limitations: How much clinical and demographic metadata was included differed by source and by participant, and the metadata was provided uncurated.

One collaborating source in Seattle enrolled patients during active infection and followed them longitudinally through the course of disease. Each collaborating institution followed its own protocols to collect whole blood in K2EDTA tubes. For TCRbeta analysis, collaborators shipped samples as frozen whole blood, isolated PBMCs, or DNA extracted from either of those sample types. For CDR1 and CDR2, the germline V gene (reference sequence) lists LNHNV and YYDKDF. The V end loses 1 base and the J end loses 6 bases, and a stretch of 9 bases separates them. CDR3 length: 14 amino acids, cysteine to phenylalanine. The CDR3 DNA has 42 bases and is translated from base 1.

Material: peripheral blood. The TCR was taken from a woman in her 70s with COVID-19, enrolled during active disease. In this chain, TRBV15 is recombined with TRBJ1-4; perhaps TRBD1 is the D gene, with 5 bases matching. The CDR3 here reads CATSRGRGYEKLFF. The DNA sequence is given as TGTGCCACCAGCAGAGGCCGGGGGTATGAAAAACTGTTTTTT.